The T cell receptor beta chain described here comes from a study of identifying expanded T cells in peripheral blood. This table comes from immunoSEQ multiplex PCR, and its TCRdb copy is limited to in-frame clones, with some not included. The sample yields more than 75,000 clones, approximately 91% seen once. The receptor comes from a person between 18 and 70 years old in good health. Sequencing was performed on blood.

The CDR3 region is CASSQEGASGFNEQFF. The CDR3 DNA reads as TGTGCCAGCAGCCAAGAAGGGGCTAGCGGATTCAATGAGCAGTTCTTC. The chain recombines TRBV4-2 with TRBJ2-1; 7 bases line up with TRBD2. Germline CDR1 reads LGHNA; CDR2 reads YNFKEQ. The V gene end was trimmed by 0 bases and the J gene end by 6 bases; junction bases not matched to a gene: 8. The length of the CDR3 is 16 residues.